These 20 T cell receptor beta chains were sequenced from one sample in a study of blood T cell repertoires in COVID-19. This table comes from immunoSEQ multiplex PCR, and its TCRdb copy is limited to in-frame clones, with some not included. In the table there are 160,000 or so clones, around 80% of which are singletons. The source material was peripheral blood. All receptors derive from a man between 60 and 70 years old with acute or convalescent COVID-19.

This rearrangement joins TRBV6-8 to TRBJ1-5, with 8 bases that match TRBD1. This CDR3 region has 18 residues. CDR1 is MNHGY and CDR2 is SAAAGT in the germline V gene. With V trimmed by 2 bases and J by 3 bases, 12 bases remained unmatched. CDR3 amino acids: CASSYQGASRVFNQPQHF. The DNA of the CDR3 is TGTGCCAGCAGTTACCAGGGGGCTAGTCGGGTATTCAATCAGCCCCAGCATTTT.

Turning to this clone: Other DNA sequences in this specimen translate into the identical CDR3. The chain couples TRBV4-3 to TRBJ1-2; 7 nucleotides line up with TRBD1. The CDR3 loop spans 15 amino acids. Germline loops: CDR1 LGHNA, CDR2 YSLEER. The ends lost 0 bases at V and 4 bases at J; junction bases unmatched: 5. The DNA for the CDR3 is TGCGCCAGCAGCCAAGATAGACAGGGCGGCTATGGCTACACCTTC. It yields the protein CASSQDRQGGYGYTF.

V is TRBV6-6 and J is TRBJ2-5; the D gene is possibly TRBD2 (6 bases). This CDR3 has 16 amino acids. The germline V and J ends were trimmed by 1 base and 2 bases, with 14 bases remaining between them. Germline V gives CDR1 MNHNY, CDR2 SVGAGI (reference sequence). CDR3 coding DNA: TGTGCCAGCAGTTACTTCGGGAGCGGTGGGCAAGAGACCCAGTACTTC. It yields the protein CASSYFGSGGQETQYF.

This sequence joins TRBV18 and TRBJ2-7; the match to TRBD1 covers 9 bases. V trimming: 4 bases; J trimming: 0 bases; junction bases outside the gene matches: 4. Germline-derived CDR1 and CDR2 are KGHSH and LQKENI. The CDR3 loop spans 15 amino acids. CDR3 sequence: CASSQGTGSSYEQYF. The CDR3 DNA reads TGTGCCAGCTCACAAGGGACAGGGTCCTCCTACGAGCAGTACTTC.

This chain uses TRBV6-5 with TRBJ1-3; 7 bases are a match to TRBD1. V gave up 3 bases and J gave up 0 bases; unmatched junction bases: 5. From germline, CDR1 is MNHEY and CDR2 SVGAGI. This CDR3 has 16 amino acids. The CDR3 protein is CASSYGTAHSGNTIYF. The CDR3 DNA follows: TGTGCCAGCAGTTATGGGACAGCTCACTCTGGAAACACCATATATTTT.

The CDR3: CASSFIPIGLAVSTDTQYF. DNA of the CDR3: TGTGCCAGCAGTTTTATCCCTATTGGACTAGCGGTTAGCACAGATACGCAGTATTTT. The J gene is TRBJ2-3, the V gene TRBV28; 10 bases are shared with TRBD2. The CDR3 has 19 amino acids. CDR1 MDHEN and CDR2 SYDVKM come from the germline V gene. The V gene end was trimmed by 3 bases and the J gene end by 0 bases; junction bases not matched to a gene: 12.

The rearrangement joins TRBV7-2 to TRBJ2-7, with 13 bases identical to TRBD2. This CDR3 has 14 amino acids. V lost 5 bases to trimming and J lost 3 bases; unmatched junction nucleotides: 1. Germline V CDR1 and CDR2: SGHTA, FQGNSA. CDR3 nucleotide sequence: TGTGCCAGCAGCGGGACTAGCGGGGACTACGAGCAGTACTTC. Its translation is CASSGTSGDYEQYF. Full variable domain (remainder filled in from reference TRBV7-2 and TRBJ2-7): GAGVSQSPSNKVTEKGKDVELRCDPISGHTALYWYRQSLGQGLEFLIYFQGNSAPDKSGLPSDRFSAERTGGSVSTLTIQRTQQEDSAVYLCASSGTSGDYEQYFGPGTRLTVT.

The CDR3 DNA is TGTGCCAGCAGGGAGGGGGGGGTAGGTGGAAACACCATATATTTT. Its protein product is CASREGGVGGNTIYF. V and J are TRBV6-5 and TRBJ1-3, with D possibly being TRBD1 (6 bases). Trimming removed 6 bases at V and 3 bases at J, with 15 bases between. CDR3 length: 15 amino acids. The germline gives CDR1 MNHEY, CDR2 SVGAGI.

The chain uses TRBV5-1 and TRBJ2-7; no clear D gene. Trimming took 4 bases from V and 0 from J, leaving 14 bases between them. The CDR3 contains 15 residues. Looked up from germline, CDR1 is SGHRS and CDR2 is YFSETQ. The CDR3 spells CASSPDAASSYEQYF. The DNA of the CDR3 is TGCGCCAGCAGCCCCGACGCGGCTTCCTCCTACGAGCAGTACTTC.

The chain is built from TRBV24-1 and TRBJ2-3; maybe TRBD2 (5 bases). The germline V gene has CDR1 KGHDR and CDR2 SFDVKD. Trimming removed 10 bases at V and 1 base at J, with 8 bases between. The CDR3 spans 12 residues. The CDR3 here is CATNGGTDTQYF. CDR3 DNA: TGTGCCACAAACGGGGGCACAGATACGCAGTATTTT.

The CDR3 bases are TGTGCCAGCAGCTTATCGGGACTAGCGGGGGTCACAGATACGCAGTATTTT. Its protein product is CASSLSGLAGVTDTQYF. This chain links TRBV13 with TRBJ2-3; 14 nucleotides agree with TRBD2. V lost 2 bases, J lost 2 bases, and 3 bases stayed unmatched. This CDR3 has 17 amino acids. The V gene's germline CDR1 is PRHDT and CDR2 FYEKMQ (reference sequence).

This clone was observed a few times. The genes are TRBV28 and TRBJ2-1, with D possibly being TRBD2 (6 bases). Trimming shortened V by 7 bases and J by 6 bases, and 13 bases separated the two germline ends. This CDR3 spans 13 amino acids. The V gene's germline CDR1 is MDHEN and CDR2 SYDVKM. The CDR3 nucleotides are TGTGCCAGCACCACGCAGGGAGGCAATGAGCAGTTCTTC. This codes for CASTTQGGNEQFF.

For the CDR3, the DNA is TGTGCCAGCAGCAAACTGGGACTAGCGGGAGCGCCACCCTCCTACAATGAGCAGTTCTTC. It encodes CASSKLGLAGAPPSYNEQFF. The gene calls are TRBV21-1 and TRBJ2-1; the D segment call TRBD2 is taken from the table without a DNA check. TRBV21-1 is labeled a pseudogene. This CDR3 comprises 20 residues.

The chain uses TRBV19 and TRBJ1-2, with 7 bases lining up with TRBD1. The trim removed 1 base at V and 8 bases at J, leaving 4 bases unmatched. Germline CDR1 and CDR2: LNHDA and SQIVND (reference sequence). This CDR3 has 13 residues. For the CDR3, the DNA is TGTGCCAGTAGTATAGGGACAGGTCGGGGCTACACCTTC. As protein: CASSIGTGRGYTF.

Concerning this clone itself: Other nucleotide sequences from this sample produce the same CDR3. The J gene is TRBJ1-4, the V gene TRBV5-1; the match to TRBD1 covers 7 bases. The CDR3 sequence is 15 residues long. Germline lookup yields CDR1 SGHRS and CDR2 YFSETQ. The V gene end was trimmed by 0 bases and the J gene end by 4 bases; junction bases not matched to a gene: 3. CDR3 sequence (DNA): TGCGCCAGCAGCTTGGGGGACAGCTTTAATGAAAAACTGTTTTTT. Protein: CASSLGDSFNEKLFF.

This rearrangement joins TRBV5-1 to TRBJ2-7, with TRBD2 identical over 11 bases. The germline gives CDR1 SGHRS, CDR2 YFSETQ. V lost 4 bases to trimming and J lost 4 bases; unmatched junction nucleotides: 10. CDR3 size: 16 residues. The DNA for the CDR3 is TGCGCCAGCAGCCTAGTAGCGGGAGGGAGGTCATACGAGCAGTACTTC. Amino acids: CASSLVAGGRSYEQYF.

This chain joins TRBV6-5 and TRBJ2-7; a weak D match, TRBD2 (6 bases). V lost 6 bases, J lost 1 base, and 16 bases lay in between. Germline lookup yields CDR1 MNHEY and CDR2 SVGAGI. The CDR3 has 15 amino acids. CDR3 coding DNA: TGTGCCAGCAGCAGGCCGGGGGTTTCGTCCTACGAGCAGTACTTC. Translation gives CASSRPGVSSYEQYF.

The J gene is TRBJ1-1, the V gene TRBV2; 8 bases agree with TRBD1. The CDR3 contains 14 residues. Germline CDR1 and CDR2: SNHLY and FYNNEI. The J segment lost 5 bases and the V segment lost 6 bases, leaving 8 bases of the junction unmatched. CDR3 loop: CASRPTGGWTEAFF. The CDR3, as DNA: TGTGCCAGCAGACCCACAGGGGGTTGGACTGAAGCTTTCTTT.

This clone has only one observation. The V and J genes are TRBV19 and TRBJ1-4; TRBD1 agrees at 10 bases. With 6 bases clipped from V and 8 bases from J, the junction kept 6 bases outside the gene matches. Germline CDR1 is LNHDA and CDR2 is SQIVND (reference sequence). CDR3 length: 14 residues. The CDR3 sequence: CASRGQGEREKLFF. The CDR3 DNA follows: TGTGCCAGTAGAGGACAGGGGGAACGCGAAAAACTGTTTTTT.

This chain joins TRBV5-1 and TRBJ2-5, with D perhaps matching TRBD2 (7 bases). This CDR3 contains 14 residues. Germline V gene lookup returns CDR1 SGHRS and CDR2 YFSETQ. V lost 0 bases to trimming and J lost 4 bases, with 10 bases between them. For the CDR3, the DNA is TGCGCCAGCAGCTTGGAAGGGGGGGTAGAGACCCAGTACTTC. Translating it yields CASSLEGGVETQYF.